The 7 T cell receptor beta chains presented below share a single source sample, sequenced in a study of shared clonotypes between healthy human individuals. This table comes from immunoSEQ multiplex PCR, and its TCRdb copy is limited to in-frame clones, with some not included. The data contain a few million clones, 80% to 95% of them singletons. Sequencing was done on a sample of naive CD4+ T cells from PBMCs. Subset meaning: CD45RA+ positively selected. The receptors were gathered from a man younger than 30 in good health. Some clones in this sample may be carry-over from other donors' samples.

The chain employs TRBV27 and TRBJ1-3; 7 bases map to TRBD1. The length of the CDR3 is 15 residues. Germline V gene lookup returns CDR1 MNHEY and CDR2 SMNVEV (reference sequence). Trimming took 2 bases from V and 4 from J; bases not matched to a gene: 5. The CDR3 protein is CASSLEGAAGNTIYF. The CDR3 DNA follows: TGTGCCAGCAGTTTAGAGGGGGCGGCGGGAAACACCATATATTTT.

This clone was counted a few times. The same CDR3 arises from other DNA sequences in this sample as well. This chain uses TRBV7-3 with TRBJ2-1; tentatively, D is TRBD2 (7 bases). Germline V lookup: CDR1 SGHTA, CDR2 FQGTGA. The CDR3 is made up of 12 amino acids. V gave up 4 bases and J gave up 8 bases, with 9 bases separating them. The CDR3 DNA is TGTGCCAGCAGCTCGGGGGGCGATGAGCAGTTCTTC. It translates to CASSSGGDEQFF. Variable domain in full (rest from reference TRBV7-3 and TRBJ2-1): GAGVSQTPSNKVTEKGKYVELRCDPISGHTALYWYRQSLGQGPEFLIYFQGTGAADDSGLPNDRFFAVRPEGSVSTLKIQRTERGDSAVYLCASSSGGDEQFFGPGTRLTVL.

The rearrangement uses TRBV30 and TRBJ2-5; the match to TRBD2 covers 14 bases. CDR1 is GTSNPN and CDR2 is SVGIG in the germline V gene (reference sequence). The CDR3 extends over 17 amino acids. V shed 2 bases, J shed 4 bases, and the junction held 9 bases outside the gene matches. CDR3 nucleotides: TGTGCCTGGAGTTCGGGACTAGCGGGAGTAGGAGGAGAGACCCAGTACTTC. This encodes CAWSSGLAGVGGETQYF.

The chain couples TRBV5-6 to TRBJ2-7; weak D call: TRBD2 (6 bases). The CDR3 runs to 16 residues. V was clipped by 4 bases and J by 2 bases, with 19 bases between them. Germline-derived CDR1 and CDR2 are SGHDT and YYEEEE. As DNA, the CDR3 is TGTGCCAGCAGCCTGAGGGGAGGTGGAGTTGCCTACGAGCAGTACTTC. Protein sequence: CASSLRGGGVAYEQYF. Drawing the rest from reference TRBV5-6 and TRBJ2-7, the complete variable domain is DAGVTQSPTHLIKTRGQQVTLRCSPKSGHDTVSWYQQALGQGPQFIFQYYEEEERQRGNFPDRFSGHQFPNYSSELNVNALLLGDSALYLCASSLRGGGVAYEQYFGPGTRLTVT.

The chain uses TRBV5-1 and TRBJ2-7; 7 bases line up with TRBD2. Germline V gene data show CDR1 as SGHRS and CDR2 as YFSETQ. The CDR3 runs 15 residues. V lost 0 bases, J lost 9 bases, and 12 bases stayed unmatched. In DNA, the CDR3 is TGCGCCAGCAGCTTGGGAGGCGGGAGTCCCGGGGGGCAGTACTTC. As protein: CASSLGGGSPGGQYF.

This chain's CDR3 is CASSSDRGGQPQHF. The CDR3 DNA sequence: TGCGCCAGCAGCTCGGACAGGGGCGGTCAGCCCCAGCATTTT. The J gene is TRBJ1-5, the V gene TRBV5-1; 9 bases fit TRBD1. Per germline, CDR1 SGHRS and CDR2 YFSETQ. V was clipped by 3 bases and J by 6 bases; unmatched bases: 4. The length of the CDR3 is 14 residues.

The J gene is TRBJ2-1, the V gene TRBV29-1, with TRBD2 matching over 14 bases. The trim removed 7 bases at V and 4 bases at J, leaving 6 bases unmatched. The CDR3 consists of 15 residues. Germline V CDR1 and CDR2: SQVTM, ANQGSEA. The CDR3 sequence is CSGGLAGAGYNEQFF. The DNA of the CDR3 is TGCAGCGGGGGACTAGCGGGAGCAGGGTACAATGAGCAGTTCTTC.